This TCR beta chain was recorded in a study of cytomegalovirus exposure and HLA in healthy donors. This clone came up once. Its antigen is not identified. Relative to the germline gene, one junction end is altered; a read error may explain this. The PCR had 60 Vbeta and 13 Jbeta primers. This table comes from immunoSEQ multiplex PCR, and its TCRdb copy is limited to in-frame clones, with some not included. The table records around 39,000 clones, around 60% of them present only once. This CDR3 contains 15 residues. From germline, CDR1 is MDHEN and CDR2 SYDVKM. Healthy bone marrow donors supplied every sample. General observations from the study: For most subjects, TCR beta sequences were reported to predict HLA-A and HLA-B alleles with accuracy. In a later analysis, HLA-associated beta chains showed higher expansion and lower generation probabilities than comparable chains. Associated with cytomegalovirus, according to the listing, were 150 to 200 TCR beta chains.

The clonotype was recovered from a human donor in good health. The chain carries TRBV28 and TRBJ1-5, with D tentatively TRBD1 (6 bases). Material for sequencing was PBMCs. In nucleotides, the CDR3 is TGTGCCAGCAGATTATCGGCAGGGGGCAATCAGCCCCAGCATTTT. Its protein product is CASRLSAGGNQPQHF. Full variable domain (rest looked up from reference TRBV28 and TRBJ1-5): DVKVTQSSRYLVKRTGEKVFLECVQDMDHENMFWYRQDPGLGLRLIYFSYDVKMKEKGDIPEGYSVSREKKERFSLILESASTNQTSMYLCASRLSAGGNQPQHFGDGTRLSIL.